Sequencing of this T cell receptor (beta chain) was carried out in a study of post-analysis software for immune sequencing data (dated by TCRdb to 2013 to 2016). General notes on the study: Relapsing-remitting, secondary progressive and progressive-relapsing multiple sclerosis were recorded as disease courses, and subtype annotation was lacking for some patients. A subset of samples was prepared in parallel using single-end sample barcoding, then pooled and co-amplified after Illumina adapter ligation. The patient repertoires were compared against roughly 12 previously published healthy control repertoires obtained from donors aged roughly 6 to 25 years. The paper's findings and limits, for the study overall: The multiple sclerosis patient group was slightly younger than the control group. Significantly lower normalized Chao1 diversity was found in multiple sclerosis patients than in controls, suggesting substantial peripheral T-cell clonal expansion. Patients showed significantly higher frequencies than controls for five TRBV segments, among them TRBV5-6, TRBV5-1 and TRBV20-1. Direct clustering with F measure showed strong co-clustering of samples prepared in the same batch, prompting a batch-effect correction.

TCR beta repertoires were profiled from peripheral blood of under 15 young patients with multiple sclerosis to demonstrate the VDJtools post-analysis software. The multiple sclerosis patients were children and adolescents ranging in age from 6 to 15 years. From the cysteine up to the phenylalanine, the CDR3 has a length of 12 residues. Left in the record is the CDR3 DNA by itself, 36 bases read in frame from the first base. The germline ends are 10 bases apart after V is trimmed by 5 bases and J by 8 bases. CDR1 and CDR2, looked up from the germline V gene (reference sequence), are LGHDT and YNNKEL. The library was built by means of PCR. Data came from an Illumina HiSeq 2500. To reduce PCR and sequencing biases, unique molecular identifiers were built into the TCR beta cDNA libraries. Every 1 to 10 million input T cells yielded 500,000 or so cDNA molecules, meaning each molecule approximated one T cell. The same protocol used for the earlier healthy control dataset was applied to prepare and sequence the patient libraries. Samples belonging to the same batch were prepared together, multiplexed and sequenced on a shared HiSeq lane. In the original analysis: MIGEC handled the raw barcoded reads, throwing out single-read molecular identifier groups before consensus assembly and CDR3 extraction. Clonotype tables were post-analysed with VDJtools, normalizing diversity by down-sampling all datasets to the smallest sample size. In repertoire overlap clustering, CDR3 amino acid sequences, but not nucleotide sequences, were matched to correct batch-related cross-sample contamination. The public sequencing data were trimmed at Q25 with fastp and processed into clonotypes with MiXCR by TCRdb, which kept only in-frame beta chains. Identical CDR3 proteins give one entry, which carries the most common genes and DNA. V and J calls and clone size were set by TCRdb, not the authors. The sample table holds under 650,000 distinct CDR3 sequences, of which roughly 45% were seen once. More than 1.5% of the sample rests with the top ten.

A remark on this clonotype: No antigen is known for it. The input lacks base qualities; no much larger clone sits a single base away.

The rearrangement combines TRBV3-1 with TRBJ2-1, with the D gene too uncertain to name. Sequencing used blood. This receptor was taken from a girl aged 5-17 years with multiple sclerosis. For the CDR3, the sequence is CASSLQVYEQFF. The DNA is as follows: TGTGCCAGCAGCTTACAAGTCTATGAGCAGTTCTTC.